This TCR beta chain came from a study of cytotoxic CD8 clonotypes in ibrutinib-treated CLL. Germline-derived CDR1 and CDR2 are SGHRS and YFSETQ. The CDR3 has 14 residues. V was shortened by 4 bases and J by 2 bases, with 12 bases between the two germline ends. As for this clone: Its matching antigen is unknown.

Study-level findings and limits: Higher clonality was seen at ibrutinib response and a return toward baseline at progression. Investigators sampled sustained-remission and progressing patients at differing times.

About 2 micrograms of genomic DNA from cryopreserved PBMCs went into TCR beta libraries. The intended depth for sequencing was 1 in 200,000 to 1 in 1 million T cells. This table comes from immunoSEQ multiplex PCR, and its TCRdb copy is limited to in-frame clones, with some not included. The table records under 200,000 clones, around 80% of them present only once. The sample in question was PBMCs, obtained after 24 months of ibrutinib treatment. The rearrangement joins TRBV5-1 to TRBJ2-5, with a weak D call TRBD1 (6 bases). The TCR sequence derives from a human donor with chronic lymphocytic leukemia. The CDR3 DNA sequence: TGCGCCAGCAGCCAGGGGCAGCGGCAAGAGACCCAGTACTTC. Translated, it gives CASSQGQRQETQYF.